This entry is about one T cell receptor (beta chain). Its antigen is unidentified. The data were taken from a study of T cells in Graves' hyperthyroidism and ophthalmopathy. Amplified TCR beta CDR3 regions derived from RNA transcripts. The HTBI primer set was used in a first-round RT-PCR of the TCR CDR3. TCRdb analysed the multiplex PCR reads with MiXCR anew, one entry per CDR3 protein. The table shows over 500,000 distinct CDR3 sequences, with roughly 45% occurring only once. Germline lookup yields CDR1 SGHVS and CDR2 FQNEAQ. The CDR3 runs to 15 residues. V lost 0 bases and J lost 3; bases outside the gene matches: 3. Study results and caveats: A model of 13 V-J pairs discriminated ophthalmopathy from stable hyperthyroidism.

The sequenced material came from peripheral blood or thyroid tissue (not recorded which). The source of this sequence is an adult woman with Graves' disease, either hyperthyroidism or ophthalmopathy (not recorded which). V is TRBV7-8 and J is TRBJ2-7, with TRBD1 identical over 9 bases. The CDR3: CASSLARDRDYEQYF. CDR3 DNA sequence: TGTGCCAGCAGCTTAGCCCGGGACAGGGACTACGAGCAGTACTTC.